These 16 T cell receptor beta chains were sequenced from one sample in a study of early stage breast cancer tumors. Profiling relied on immunoSEQ multiplex PCR, and the TCRdb table lists in-frame clones only, not all of them. The sample holds roughly 14,000 clones; 65% to 85% are singletons and the top ten take 4.9%. Material: normal breast tissue next to the tumor. The source of these receptors is a person aged 25 to 39 with breast cancer.

The V gene is TRBV5-5, the J gene TRBJ2-2; D assignment may be TRBD1 or TRBD2 (5 bases each). Germline loops: CDR1 SGHKS, CDR2 YYEKEE (reference sequence). Trimming cost V 0 bases and J 9 bases, with 9 bases left between them. This CDR3 region has 13 residues. As DNA, the CDR3 is TGTGCCAGCAGCTTGGCGGGGCCTAGGGAGCTGTTTTTT. Protein product: CASSLAGPRELFF.

This clone was counted a few times. The rearrangement links TRBV4-1 to TRBJ1-6; weak D call: TRBD1 (5 bases). The ends were cut back, 0 bases at V and 6 bases at J, with 12 bases in the middle. This CDR3 comprises 16 residues. Germline CDR1 is MGHRA and CDR2 is YSYEKL. The CDR3 region has the DNA TGCGCCAGCAGCCAAGAGGCGGGAAGGGGTAATTCACCCCTCCACTTT. Residues: CASSQEAGRGNSPLHF.

The chain joins TRBV5-6 to TRBJ2-7; D is undetermined. Looked up from germline, CDR1 is SGHDT and CDR2 is YYEEEE. V was pared by 1 base and J by 9 bases, with 11 bases between. This CDR3 has 12 residues. The CDR3: CASSLSPSGQYF. The CDR3 DNA reads as TGTGCCAGCAGCTTGAGCCCCTCAGGGCAGTACTTC.

The chain carries TRBV11-2 and TRBJ1-1, with D unresolved. CDR3 length: 13 amino acids. The germline V gene has CDR1 SGHAT and CDR2 FQNNGV. V gave up 5 bases and J gave up 1 base, with 8 bases separating them. For the CDR3, the DNA is TGTGCCAGCAGCAAACACTCGAACACTGAAGCTTTCTTT. This gives the protein CASSKHSNTEAFF.

This chain uses TRBV14 with TRBJ1-3; a possible D gene is TRBD1 (5 bases). The CDR3 totals 16 residues. The germline gives CDR1 SGHDN, CDR2 FVKESK. Trimming stripped 0 bases from V and 1 base from J, with 10 bases between. CDR3 protein: CASSQDLWGSGNTIYF. DNA for the CDR3: TGTGCCAGCAGCCAAGATCTCTGGGGGTCTGGAAACACCATATATTTT.

This clone was seen only once. J is TRBJ2-7 and V is TRBV30; D is unclear. Germline CDR1 GTSNPN, CDR2 SVGIG (reference sequence). This CDR3 contains 12 residues. Trimming removed 8 bases from V and 0 bases from J, with 11 bases in between. The chain's CDR3 is CAGTESSYEQYF. The CDR3 nucleotides read TGTGCCGGTACAGAGAGCTCCTACGAGCAGTACTTC.

This chain connects TRBV10-3 to TRBJ2-7, with 10 positions matching TRBD1. This CDR3 has 14 residues. CDR1 and CDR2 (germline): ENHRY, SYGVKD. V shed 7 bases and J 5 bases; nucleotides not matched to a gene: 8. DNA of the CDR3: TGTGCCATCAACCAAAGGGACAGGGGAGACGAGCAGTACTTC. Amino acid sequence: CAINQRDRGDEQYF.

The genes are TRBV30 and TRBJ2-5; TRBD2 matches 14 bases. This CDR3 is 16 amino acids long. V trimming: 3 bases; J trimming: 4 bases; junction bases outside the gene matches: 7. Per the germline V gene, CDR1 is GTSNPN and CDR2 is SVGIG (reference sequence). This CDR3 reads CAWSPLGTSGRETQYF. The CDR3 DNA reads TGTGCCTGGAGCCCGTTGGGGACTAGCGGGAGAGAGACCCAGTACTTC.

The chain links TRBV2 to TRBJ1-6; 7 bases match TRBD1. The CDR3 is 15 residues long. Germline V gene sequence: CDR1 SNHLY, CDR2 FYNNEI. The junction had 8 bases not matched to a gene; V was cut back by 5 bases and J by 7 bases. The CDR3 sequence: CASSINRGLNSPLHF. The CDR3 DNA reads as TGTGCCAGCAGTATTAACAGGGGTTTGAATTCACCCCTCCACTTT.

This clone was found a few times. The rearrangement joins TRBV4-3 to TRBJ2-5; no definite D call. Trimming pared 4 bases from V and 3 bases from J, leaving 3 bases between. The CDR3 loop spans 11 amino acids. Germline CDR1 is LGHNA and CDR2 is YSLEER. In nucleotides, the CDR3 is TGCGCCAGCAGCCCAAAAGAGACCCAGTACTTC. Translating it yields CASSPKETQYF.

This clone was recorded a few times. This chain uses TRBV10-3 with TRBJ2-7; perhaps TRBD1 as D (6 bases). Per germline, CDR1 ENHRY and CDR2 SYGVKD. V dropped 6 bases and J dropped 4 bases, with 16 bases sitting between them. The CDR3 length is 14 residues. The CDR3 DNA reads TGTGCCATCAGACCGGGTGGCAGGGGTTACGAGCAGTACTTC. Translated, it gives CAIRPGGRGYEQYF.

This clone was detected once. The CDR3 nucleotides are TGTGCCAGCAGCTTAGGAGGGGATAACACTGAAGCTTTCTTT. It codes for CASSLGGDNTEAFF. The J gene is TRBJ1-1, the V gene TRBV11-2, with a tentative D call TRBD1 (5 bases). CDR3 size: 14 residues. Trimming left V 1 base short and J 2 bases short, with 8 bases between. Germline V gene lookup returns CDR1 SGHAT and CDR2 FQNNGV.

This clone showed up just once. The chain is built from TRBV30 and TRBJ1-1; no definite D call. Trimming took off 5 bases at V and 7 bases at J, with 8 bases between the two ends. Looked up from germline, CDR1 is GTSNPN and CDR2 is SVGIG (reference sequence). This CDR3 has 10 amino acids. The CDR3 nucleotides are TGTGCCTGGGGGGTACTTGAAGCTTTCTTT. Translating it yields CAWGVLEAFF.

The gene calls are TRBV6-1 and TRBJ2-7, with TRBD1 identical over 7 bases. Germline assignment: CDR1 MNHNS and CDR2 SASEGT. With V trimmed by 4 bases and J by 2 bases, 14 bases remained unmatched. The CDR3 contains 17 residues. The CDR3 here is CASSVGIRTGAPYEQYF. The CDR3, as DNA: TGTGCCAGCAGTGTCGGGATCCGGACAGGCGCCCCCTACGAGCAGTACTTC.

The table lists this clone with a few counts. This sequence joins TRBV7-3 and TRBJ2-1, with 11 bases aligning to TRBD2. This CDR3 is 14 amino acids long. Trimming at V came to 10 bases and at J to 10 bases, leaving 12 bases not matched to a gene. Germline CDR1 SGHTA, CDR2 FQGTGA. The CDR3 spells CATAPGLADQEQFF. The CDR3 DNA follows: TGTGCCACCGCACCGGGACTAGCGGATCAAGAGCAGTTCTTC.

This clone was recorded a few times. The gene calls are TRBV6-4 and TRBJ1-5; the D is unclear. This CDR3 has 15 residues. V lost 3 bases and J lost 1, with 10 bases in between. Germline V gene sequence: CDR1 MRHNA, CDR2 SNTAGT. The CDR3 DNA is TGTGCCAGCAGTGAATTTGCCGGGAGCAATCAGCCCCAGCATTTT. Residues: CASSEFAGSNQPQHF.